The 9 T cell receptor beta chains in this list originate from one sample, sequenced in a study of long-term antiretroviral therapy in people with HIV. At the survey level, the v3.0 immunoSEQ assay was run. Clones were read by immunoSEQ multiplex PCR, and TCRdb kept only the in-frame ones, dropping some. The repertoire holds about 23,000 clones, 80% to 85% seen once, with roughly a quarter in the top ten. The sequencing here drew on unsorted PBMCs, taken 0.4 years after starting antiretroviral therapy. These receptors all come from a man aged 45-65 years with HIV.

The chain joins TRBV7-9 to TRBJ1-2, with D possibly being TRBD1 (5 bases). V was cut by 2 bases and J by 4 bases, with 14 bases left in between. The CDR3 extends over 15 amino acids. CDR1 and CDR2 (germline): SEHNR, FQNEAQ (reference sequence). The CDR3 nucleotides are TGTGCCAGCAGCTTATCCCCCGGGGCTGCCTATGGCTACACCTTC. It specifies CASSLSPGAAYGYTF.

This CDR3 reads CASSLERQGIYGYTF. The CDR3 DNA reads TGTGCCAGCAGCTTAGAGAGGCAGGGGATCTATGGCTACACCTTC. The genes are TRBV11-2 and TRBJ1-2, with TRBD1 as a possible D gene (6 bases). Per the germline V gene, CDR1 is SGHAT and CDR2 is FQNNGV. V was clipped by 0 bases and J by 4 bases, with 12 bases between them. The CDR3 loop spans 15 amino acids.

The rearrangement joins TRBV6-6 to TRBJ1-2; no definite D call. Looked up from germline, CDR1 is MNHNY and CDR2 is SVGAGI (reference sequence). Trimming left V 4 bases short and J 6 bases short, with 21 bases between. The CDR3 loop spans 16 amino acids. CDR3 loop: CASSFEDRGRTDGYTF. The CDR3 DNA reads TGTGCCAGCAGTTTTGAGGATAGAGGGAGAACGGATGGCTACACCTTC.

The chain couples TRBV5-8 to TRBJ1-2, with a weak D call TRBD1 (6 bases). The length of the CDR3 is 16 residues. V shed 0 bases and J shed 5 bases, with 17 bases lying between them. CDR1 is SGHTS and CDR2 is YDEGEE in the germline V gene. The CDR3 sequence is CASSLVGQGRSYGYTF. The CDR3, as DNA: TGTGCCAGCAGCTTGGTTGGGCAGGGGCGGTCATATGGCTACACCTTC.

This chain connects TRBV28 to TRBJ1-1; TRBD1 is a possible D gene (5 bases). Per germline, CDR1 MDHEN and CDR2 SYDVKM. CDR3 size: 14 residues. V was clipped by 4 bases and J by 1 base, with 10 bases between them. The CDR3 nucleotides read TGTGCCAGCAGTTCCCCAGGACAGAACACTGAAGCTTTCTTT. Translating gives CASSSPGQNTEAFF.

The chain links TRBV15 to TRBJ1-5; D possibly corresponds to TRBD1 (5 bases). The CDR3 totals 19 residues. Germline CDR1 is LNHNV and CDR2 is YYDKDF (reference sequence). Trimming removed 2 bases from V and 0 bases from J, with 20 bases in between. The CDR3 nucleotides are TGTGCCACCAGCAGATCCTATACAAAACGGGGCAATAGCAATCAGCCCCAGCATTTT. Protein product: CATSRSYTKRGNSNQPQHF.

The genes are TRBV28 and TRBJ1-1; weak D call: TRBD1 (5 bases). Germline lookup yields CDR1 MDHEN and CDR2 SYDVKM. The CDR3 extends over 15 amino acids. V was trimmed by 5 bases and J by 1 base, leaving 14 bases between them. The CDR3 DNA follows: TGTGCCAGCAGTACCCCCGGGGCCCGGAACACTGAAGCTTTCTTT. This encodes CASSTPGARNTEAFF.

The V and J genes are TRBV27 and TRBJ2-2; D not certain. V dropped 7 bases and J dropped 2 bases, with 8 bases sitting between them. This CDR3 has 13 amino acids. The V gene's germline CDR1 is MNHEY and CDR2 SMNVEV (reference sequence). CDR3 DNA sequence: TGTGCCAGCACTAGAACAAACACCGGGGAGCTGTTTTTT. Its protein product is CASTRTNTGELFF.

The V and J genes are TRBV4-3 and TRBJ1-2, with D unclear. The CDR3 extends over 15 amino acids. The ends were cut back, 0 bases at V and 4 bases at J, with 12 bases in the middle. CDR1 is LGHNA and CDR2 is YSLEER in the germline V gene. CDR3 in amino acids: CASSQEGLSGYGYTF. Here the CDR3 DNA reads TGCGCCAGCAGCCAAGAGGGATTATCGGGCTATGGCTACACCTTC.